A single sample is the source of the 16 T cell receptor beta chains below, sequenced in a study of T cell repertoires in cytomegalovirus infection. Using its own MiXCR run on the reads, TCRdb lists one record per CDR3 protein. The table lists 630,000 or so distinct CDR3 sequences, approximately 24% of them singletons. The sequencing sample was made of CD8+ T cells from PBMCs. These receptors came from a human donor in good health (CMV status not recorded). Some clones in this sample may be carry-over from other donors' samples.

Here the CDR3 DNA reads TGTGCCAGCAGCCGACTAGCGGGGGGTAATTGGGAGACCCAGTACTTC. It translates to CASSRLAGGNWETQYF. The chain is built from TRBV14 and TRBJ2-5; TRBD2 matches at 13 bases. This CDR3 region has 16 residues. V gave up 4 bases and J gave up 5 bases; unmatched junction bases: 7. CDR1 and CDR2 from the germline V gene are SGHDN and FVKESK.

A few counts support this clonotype. The chain joins TRBV12-3 or TRBV12-4 to TRBJ2-5; TRBD2 matches 7 bases. This CDR3 comprises 12 residues. V was pared by 6 bases and J by 9 bases, with 7 bases of the junction left unmatched. The CDR3 nucleotides are TGTGCCAGCAGGCGGGAGTCCAGCCCCCAGTACTTC. Its protein is CASRRESSPQYF.

V is TRBV10-3 and J is TRBJ2-5; unclear D gene. V lost 2 bases, J lost 3 bases, and 13 bases lay in between. The CDR3 extends over 15 amino acids. CDR1 and CDR2 (germline): ENHRY, SYGVKD. CDR3 amino acids: CAISEAPGREETQYF. For the CDR3, the DNA is TGTGCCATCAGTGAGGCCCCCGGACGAGAAGAGACCCAGTACTTC.

This clonotype showed up many times. The chain joins TRBV14 to TRBJ1-4; D gene ambiguous. The CDR3 spans 12 residues. CDR1 is SGHDN, CDR2 FVKESK, per germline. The V gene lost 0 bases and the J gene lost 10 bases, with 6 bases spanning the gap. CDR3 residues: CASSQDRVKLFF. CDR3 nucleotide sequence: TGTGCCAGCAGCCAAGATCGGGTAAAACTGTTTTTT.

This clonotype has a count of ten or more. V usage is TRBV7-9 and J usage is TRBJ2-7; D call uncertain. CDR1 is SEHNR, CDR2 FQNEAQ, per germline (reference sequence). This CDR3 spans 16 amino acids. Trimming stripped 1 base from V and 5 bases from J, with 18 bases between. The CDR3 nucleotides are TGTGCCAGCAGCTTAGGTCTCGGGTTGGGGTTCAACGAGCAGTACGTC. Its translation is CASSLGLGLGFNEQYV.

This clonotype was recorded many times. The genes are TRBV20-1 and TRBJ2-2; possibly TRBD2 for D (5 bases). Per the germline V gene, CDR1 is DFQATT and CDR2 is SNEGSKA (reference sequence). This CDR3 region has 13 residues. Between the trimmed V and J ends, which lost 0 bases and 6 bases, there was a span of 8 bases. This CDR3 is CSARDGSSGELFF. In DNA form, the CDR3 reads TGCAGTGCTAGAGATGGGAGTTCCGGGGAGCTGTTTTTT.

This chain connects TRBV13 to TRBJ2-1, with 7 bases matching TRBD2. The length of the CDR3 is 17 residues. The junction had 12 bases not matched to a gene; V was cut back by 4 bases and J by 3 bases. Per germline, CDR1 PRHDT and CDR2 FYEKMQ (reference sequence). CDR3 residues: CASSSQLWGGNYNEQFF. The DNA for the CDR3 is TGTGCCAGCAGCTCCCAACTTTGGGGGGGGAACTACAATGAGCAGTTCTTC.

On this clonotype itself: A clone one base away is much larger, so this may be a read error. V gene TRBV6-5 combines with J gene TRBJ2-5, with D possibly TRBD2 on 5 matching bases. There are 15 residues in the CDR3. The V gene lost 7 bases and the J gene lost 3 bases, with 18 bases spanning the gap. Germline V gene sequence: CDR1 MNHEY, CDR2 SVGAGI. The CDR3 nucleotides read TGTGCCAGCATTCCTCTCATGCGGAGGAAAGAGACCCAGTACTTC. As protein: CASIPLMRRKETQYF.

V gene TRBV20-1 combines with J gene TRBJ1-5; unclear D gene. There are 14 residues in the CDR3. Trimming shortened V by 1 base and J by 8 bases, and 15 bases separated the two germline ends. Germline assignment: CDR1 DFQATT and CDR2 SNEGSKA (reference sequence). CDR3 in DNA: TGCAGTGCTAGAGGCCGCAGGCTCGAAGAGCCCCAGCATTTT. It translates to CSARGRRLEEPQHF.

This chain uses TRBV20-1 with TRBJ2-7; D is possibly TRBD2 (5 bases). With 3 bases removed from V and 0 bases from J, the gap between germline ends came to 9 bases. Looked up from germline, CDR1 is DFQATT and CDR2 is SNEGSKA (reference sequence). This CDR3 region has 13 residues. The CDR3 is CSARQAGSYEQYV. The CDR3 bases are TGCAGTGCTAGGCAGGCGGGCTCCTACGAGCAGTACGTC.

This clonotype was seen a handful of times. The chain links TRBV20-1 to TRBJ1-2; tentative D call: TRBD1 (6 bases). Between the trimmed V and J ends, which lost 4 bases and 7 bases, there was a span of 16 bases. CDR1 and CDR2 from the germline V gene are DFQATT and SNEGSKA (reference sequence). The CDR3 consists of 13 residues. The CDR3 protein is CSAIGPGEGGYTF. As DNA, the CDR3 is TGCAGTGCTATTGGTCCAGGGGAGGGTGGCTACACCTTC.

This clonotype was counted at least ten times. The rearrangement joins TRBV6-1 to TRBJ1-1; D remains unclear. The CDR3 spans 10 residues. Trimming took 6 bases from V and 2 from J, leaving 1 base between them. CDR1 is MNHNS, CDR2 SASEGT, per germline. The CDR3 DNA reads as TGTGCCAGCAGCAACACTGAAGCTTTCTTT. This sequence encodes CASSNTEAFF.

This chain joins TRBV18 and TRBJ2-7; tentatively, D is TRBD1 (7 bases). The V gene lost 4 bases and the J gene lost 5 bases, with 18 bases spanning the gap. Germline-derived CDR1 and CDR2 are KGHSH and LQKENI. This CDR3 is 15 amino acids long. CDR3 nucleotides: TGTGCCAGCTCACTATACAGGGGAGGAATTCACGAGCAGTACTTC. Residues: CASSLYRGGIHEQYF.

This clonotype was seen many times. The chain has TRBV7-2 and TRBJ2-1; D is perhaps TRBD1 or TRBD2 (6 bases each). V lost 5 bases, J lost 3 bases, and 17 bases lay in between. Germline V gene data show CDR1 as SGHTA and CDR2 as FQGNSA. The CDR3 consists of 16 residues. The CDR3 spells CASSPDPGADYNEQFF. The CDR3 bases are TGTGCCAGCAGCCCTGACCCGGGGGCCGACTACAATGAGCAGTTCTTC.

This clonotype was seen ten or more times. This sequence joins TRBV28 and TRBJ2-1; D ambiguous. V shed 2 bases and J shed 3 bases, with 11 bases lying between them. The CDR3 runs 15 residues. Per the germline V gene, CDR1 is MDHEN and CDR2 is SYDVKM. CDR3 region: CASSLGVRFYNEQFF. CDR3 coding DNA: TGTGCCAGCAGTTTAGGGGTGAGGTTCTACAATGAGCAGTTCTTC.

This clonotype was found many times. V gene TRBV6-1 combines with J gene TRBJ2-3; 10 bases map to TRBD1. The trim removed 1 base at V and 6 bases at J, leaving 4 bases unmatched. This CDR3 is 15 amino acids long. Germline values: CDR1 MNHNS, CDR2 SASEGT. The CDR3 region is CASSEGQGAFDTQYF. DNA for the CDR3: TGTGCCAGCAGTGAAGGACAGGGGGCTTTTGATACGCAGTATTTT.